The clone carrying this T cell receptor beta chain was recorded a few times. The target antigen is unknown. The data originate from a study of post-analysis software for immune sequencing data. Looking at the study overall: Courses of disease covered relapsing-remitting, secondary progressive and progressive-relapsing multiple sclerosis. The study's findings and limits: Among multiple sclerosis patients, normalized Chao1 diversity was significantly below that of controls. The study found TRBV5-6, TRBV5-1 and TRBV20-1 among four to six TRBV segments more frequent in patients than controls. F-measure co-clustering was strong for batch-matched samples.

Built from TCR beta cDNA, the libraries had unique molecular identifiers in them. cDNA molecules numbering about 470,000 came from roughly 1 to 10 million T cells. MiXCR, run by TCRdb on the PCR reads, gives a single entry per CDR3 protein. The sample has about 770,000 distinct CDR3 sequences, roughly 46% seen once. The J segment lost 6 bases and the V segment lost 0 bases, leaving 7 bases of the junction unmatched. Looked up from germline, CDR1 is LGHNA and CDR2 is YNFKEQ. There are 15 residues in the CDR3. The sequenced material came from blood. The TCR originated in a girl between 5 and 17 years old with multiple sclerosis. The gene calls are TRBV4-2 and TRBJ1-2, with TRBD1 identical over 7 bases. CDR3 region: CASSQDSATGDGYTF. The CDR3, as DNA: TGTGCCAGCAGCCAAGATTCGGCTACAGGGGATGGCTACACCTTC.